The 7 T cell receptor beta chains listed next were all sequenced from one sample in a study of beta chain features in type 1 diabetes (dated by TCRdb to the late 2010s). Beyond this particular receptor, the publication reports: In all four CD4+ subsets, TCRB CDR3 length was moderately but significantly shorter in type 1 diabetes patients.

The library was prepared using the immunoSEQ multiplex PCR assay. The High Capacity cDNA Reverse Transcription Kit was used to reverse transcribe all of the isolated RNA, meaning that expressed TCRB transcripts were what got sequenced. This is the immuneACCESS table as TCRdb keeps it, with only in-frame sequences that have V and J called. A part of the clones is gone; compared with another copy, unresolved V genes explain less than half, and the rest is unexplained. This sample lists some 350,000 clones; approximately 15% were detected once. Over 0.014% of the sample is held by the ten biggest clonotypes. Their antigen targets remain unknown. Sequenced input: naive CD4+ T cells from blood. The cell subset or site label for this specimen denotes: true naive CD4+ T cells. Receptor source: a woman between 18 and 29 years old with type 1 diabetes.

This clone was seen only a few times. This chain uses TRBV18 with TRBJ1-1; TRBD1 matches 8 bases. Germline CDR1 is KGHSH and CDR2 is LQKENI. Germline trimming cut 3 bases from V and 8 bases from J; bases unmatched to any gene: 5. The CDR3 extends over 13 amino acids. This CDR3 is CASSPQRTGEAFF. The CDR3 bases are TGTGCCAGCTCACCTCAAAGGACAGGGGAAGCTTTCTTT.

This clone was counted a few times. The genes are TRBV28 and TRBJ2-3; 8 nucleotides agree with TRBD2. This CDR3 contains 15 residues. Germline trimming cut 6 bases from V and 3 bases from J; bases unmatched to any gene: 8. CDR1 MDHEN and CDR2 SYDVKM come from the germline V gene. In DNA, the CDR3 is TGTGCCAGCAGCCCGCCGGGACTAGGGACAGATACGCAGTATTTT. Encoded protein: CASSPPGLGTDTQYF.

The rearrangement links TRBV4-3 to TRBJ1-3, with D perhaps matching TRBD1 (5 bases). This CDR3 contains 13 residues. The V end lost 0 bases, the J end lost 7 bases, and 7 bases lay between the germline ends. CDR1 is LGHNA and CDR2 is YSLEER in the germline V gene. The CDR3 spells CASSQDRGNTIYF. The DNA of the CDR3 is TGCGCCAGCAGCCAAGATCGGGGGAACACCATATATTTT.

The gene calls are TRBV7-3 and TRBJ2-1; D possibly corresponds to TRBD1 (6 bases). Trimming shortened V by 5 bases and J by 1 base, and 21 bases separated the two germline ends. The V gene's germline CDR1 is SGHTA and CDR2 FQGTGA. The CDR3 extends over 18 amino acids. CDR3 sequence (DNA): TGTGCCAGCAGCCCACGCCACCTACAGGGCGGGTCCTACAATGAGCAGTTCTTC. Translation gives CASSPRHLQGGSYNEQFF. Using reference TRBV7-3 and TRBJ2-1 for the parts outside the CDR3, the full variable domain is GAGVSQTPSNKVTEKGKYVELRCDPISGHTALYWYRQSLGQGPEFLIYFQGTGAADDSGLPNDRFFAVRPEGSVSTLKIQRTERGDSAVYLCASSPRHLQGGSYNEQFFGPGTRLTVL.

This chain links TRBV7-2 with TRBJ2-5; TRBD1 matches at 7 bases. Germline-derived CDR1 and CDR2 are SGHTA and FQGNSA. This CDR3 spans 13 amino acids. The trim removed 7 bases at V and 7 bases at J, leaving 9 bases unmatched. The CDR3 sequence: CASTKGAPGTQYF. CDR3 in DNA: TGTGCCAGCACAAAGGGGGCGCCGGGGACCCAGTACTTC. The full variable domain, rest sourced from reference TRBV7-2 and TRBJ2-5, is GAGVSQSPSNKVTEKGKDVELRCDPISGHTALYWYRQSLGQGLEFLIYFQGNSAPDKSGLPSDRFSAERTGGSVSTLTIQRTQQEDSAVYLCASTKGAPGTQYFGPGTRLLVL.

The rearrangement links TRBV4-2 to TRBJ2-1; 7 bases fit TRBD2. From germline, CDR1 is LGHNA and CDR2 YNFKEQ. CDR3 length: 15 amino acids. Trimming cost V 2 bases and J 7 bases; bases outside gene matches: 8. The CDR3, as DNA: TGTGCCAGCAGCCAAAGGGTAGCCGGGGGGAATGAGCAGTTCTTC. Its translation: CASSQRVAGGNEQFF.

This clone was detected only a few times. The rearrangement uses TRBV29-1 and TRBJ2-5; 7 bases fit TRBD1. The CDR3 is 13 residues long. Germline CDR1 SQVTM, CDR2 ANQGSEA. J gave up 3 bases and V 6 bases, and 7 bases lay outside the gene matches. DNA of the CDR3: TGCAGCGTCCTAAGGGGGCGGGAAGAGACCCAGTACTTC. Residues: CSVLRGREETQYF.